The rows below give T cell receptor beta chains drawn from one sample of a study of CD8+ T cells in alopecia areata. TCRdb keeps only in-frame clones here, not all; method: immunoSEQ multiplex PCR. The sample yields around 100,000 clones, around 60% seen once. The source material was CD8+ T cells sorted from blood, sampled around week 55, from a patient treated with tofacitinib. These receptors were obtained from a human donor with alopecia areata. CDR3s include the opening cysteine and the closing phenylalanine or tryptophan. D genes are given only for firm matches. Some rows have no size entry. The others give once, few or many, or a class for an expanded clone.

d_gene,abundance,j_gene,v_gene,CDR3nt,CDR3aa
-,few,TRBJ2-7,TRBV5-1,TGCGCCAGCAGCTCTTTACCCCGGGTCTCCTACGAGCAGTACTTC,CASSSLPRVSYEQYF
-,-,TRBJ2-1,TRBV7-3,TGTGCCAGCAGCTTACTATCCCCCGGGACGGCGTCCTACAATGAGCAGTTCTTC,CASSLLSPGTASYNEQFF
-,-,TRBJ1-5,TRBV6-6,TGTGCCAGCAGTTACCCAATGGGTCAGCCCCAGCATTTT,CASSYPMGQPQHF
-,-,TRBJ1-1,TRBV30,TGTGCCTGGAGATCGAAGGGGGTTTACACTGAAGCTTTCTTT,CAWRSKGVYTEAFF
TRBD2,-,TRBJ2-5,TRBV13,TGTGCCAGCAGCCAGACTAGCGATGAGACCCAGTACTTC,CASSQTSDETQYF
-,-,TRBJ2-7,TRBV2,TGTGCCAGCATGGGCCGCGAGCAGTACTTC,CASMGREQYF
-,-,TRBJ2-1,TRBV19,TGTGCCAGTAGTATAGGGGTCAATGAGCAGTTCTTC,CASSIGVNEQFF
-,-,TRBJ1-3,TRBV29-1,TGCAGCATCTGGACCCCCCGCCCCGAGTCTGGAAACACCATATATTTT,CSIWTPRPESGNTIYF
-,-,TRBJ2-3,TRBV15,TGTGCCACCAGCAGAGATCTGGGGGGGGCTGATACGCAGTATTTT,CATSRDLGGADTQYF
-,once,TRBJ1-2,TRBV5-6,TGTGCCAGCAGCTTAGAGGGGCGTGTCTATGGCTACACCTTC,CASSLEGRVYGYTF
TRBD1,-,TRBJ2-7,TRBV10-3,TGTGCCATCAGTGCAGCGACAGGGGTCTACGAGCAGTACTTC,CAISAATGVYEQYF
TRBD2,-,TRBJ2-3,TRBV2,TGTGCCGGAGAGAGATGGGGAGGGGTGACAGATACGCAGTATTTT,CAGERWGGVTDTQYF
TRBD1,-,TRBJ2-1,TRBV5-6,TGTGCCAGCAGCTTGGAACAGGGGTATCGGTTCTTC,CASSLEQGYRFF
-,-,TRBJ1-2,TRBV5-1,TGCGCCAGCAGCTTTCGGGGTCCGGACTATGGCTACACCTTC,CASSFRGPDYGYTF
TRBD1,-,TRBJ2-1,TRBV6-4,TGTGCCAGCAGTGACGGGGTTGGGACAGTCAATGAGCAGTTCTTC,CASSDGVGTVNEQFF
-,few,TRBJ2-7,TRBV23-1,TGCGCCAGCAGTAGAATGGACAGACCCTACGAGCAGTACTTC,CASSRMDRPYEQYF
-,-,TRBJ1-1,TRBV30,TGTGCCTGCCCCCGCGATGGGAGTGAAGCTTTCTTT,CACPRDGSEAFF
-,-,TRBJ1-2,TRBV29-1,TGCAGCGCTGACGGGGGTTTTGGCTACACCTTC,CSADGGFGYTF
-,-,TRBJ2-1,TRBV29-1,TGCTGTGCTCCGACGAGGAATGAGCAGTTCTTC,CCAPTRNEQFF
TRBD1,-,TRBJ2-2,TRBV27,TGTGCCAGCAGTCCCCGGACAGGGGGTGTAACCGGGGAGCTGTTTTTT,CASSPRTGGVTGELFF
-,-,TRBJ1-2,TRBV27,TGTGCCAGCAGTTTATCGAGGGATGAAGGCTACACCTTC,CASSLSRDEGYTF
-,-,TRBJ1-4,TRBV12-5,TGTGCTAGTGGTGCGGACACCCTGGGGGAAAAACTGTTTTTT,CASGADTLGEKLFF
-,few,TRBJ2-6,TRBV6-5,TGTGCCAGCAGCCGGGTCTTCTCTGGGGCCAACGTCCTGACTTTC,CASSRVFSGANVLTF
TRBD2,-,TRBJ2-7,TRBV7-9,TGTGCCAGCAGCCTAACTAGCGGCACCTACGAGCAGTACTTC,CASSLTSGTYEQYF